A selection of T cell receptor beta chains follows, all from one sample in a study of blood T cell repertoires in COVID-19. Libraries were prepared by immunoSEQ multiplex PCR; TCRdb keeps only in-frame clonotypes and omits some of them. The data hold approximately 47,000 clones, with more than 75% observed a single time. The specimen sequenced was peripheral blood. These receptors came from a woman of 80 years or more with COVID-19, enrolled during active disease. CDR3s include the opening cysteine and the closing phenylalanine or tryptophan. The D gene is left open where the match is weak. The size of a clone is reported for some rows only, either as once, few or many, or as a class for expanded clones.

>NA|NA|TRBV5-6|TRBJ1-2
CASSLKGANYGYTF
TGTGCCAGCAGCTTGAAAGGAGCTAACTATGGCTACACCTTC
>NA|NA|TRBV7-8|TRBJ1-3
CASSVGGLPISGNTIYF
TGTGCCAGCAGCGTAGGGGGGCTCCCTATCTCTGGAAACACCATATATTTT
>TRBD1|NA|TRBV20-1|TRBJ1-3
CSAGDRVLGNTIYF
TGCAGTGCTGGTGACAGGGTACTTGGAAACACCATATATTTT
>NA|NA|TRBV18|TRBJ2-1
CASSPIAADNEQFF
TGTGCCAGCTCACCAATAGCGGCCGACAATGAGCAGTTCTTC
>NA|NA|TRBV6-4|TRBJ2-5
CASSVDSGETQYF
TGTGCCAGCAGCGTTGACAGTGGCGAGACCCAGTACTTC
>TRBD1|NA|TRBV12-3/TRBV12-4|TRBJ1-1
CASKLQGGAFF
TGTGCCAGCAAACTACAGGGGGGAGCTTTCTTT
>NA|few|TRBV4-1|TRBJ1-2
CASSQGAGDYGYTF
TGCGCCAGCAGCCAAGGTGCGGGGGACTATGGCTACACCTTC
>TRBD2|NA|TRBV18|TRBJ2-1
CASSPPGLAYNNEQFF
TGTGCCAGCTCACCCCCGGGACTAGCGTATAACAATGAGCAGTTCTTC
>TRBD1|once|TRBV28|TRBJ1-2
CASSLVRGLGYTF
TGTGCCAGCAGTTTAGTCAGGGGGCTCGGCTACACCTTC
>NA|NA|TRBV27|TRBJ2-7
CASSPGGATLYEQYF
TGTGCCAGCTCCCCCGGAGGAGCTACATTGTACGAGCAGTACTTC
>NA|NA|TRBV6-4|TRBJ1-5
CASSYDTYNQPQHF
TGTGCCAGCAGTTACGACACCTACAATCAGCCCCAGCATTTT
>TRBD2|NA|TRBV11-2|TRBJ2-2
CASSFRAGGGSGELFF
TGTGCCAGCAGCTTCCGGGCGGGAGGAGGATCCGGGGAGCTGTTTTTT
>NA|NA|TRBV16|TRBJ2-1
CASSQLIIQGRNEQFF
TGTGCCAGCAGCCAATTAATCATCCAGGGTAGAAATGAGCAGTTCTTC
>NA|NA|TRBV10-3|TRBJ1-4
CAISVLGEKLFF
TGTGCCATCAGTGTCCTAGGTGAAAAACTGTTTTTT
>NA|NA|TRBV19|TRBJ2-2
CASLRSDTGELFF
TGTGCCAGCCTCCGCAGTGACACCGGGGAGCTGTTTTTT
>NA|NA|TRBV14|TRBJ2-7
CASSLFGEQYF
TGTGCCAGCAGCCTATTCGGCGAGCAGTACTTC
>TRBD2|NA|TRBV19|TRBJ2-1
CASSIEGPSGRLGEQFF
TGTGCCAGTAGTATAGAGGGGCCTAGCGGGAGGTTGGGTGAGCAGTTCTTC
>NA|NA|TRBV15|TRBJ1-4
CATSRSIGGVEKLFF
TGTGCCACCAGCAGGTCGATAGGGGGAGTGGAAAAACTGTTTTTT
>NA|once|TRBV7-2|TRBJ1-3
CASSLALTDSSGNTIYF
TGTGCCAGCAGCTTAGCGTTGACGGACAGCTCTGGAAACACCATATATTTT
>TRBD1|NA|TRBV27|TRBJ1-1
CASSGDRNTEAFF
TGTGCCAGCAGTGGGGACAGGAACACTGAAGCTTTCTTT
>TRBD2|few|TRBV6-5|TRBJ2-1
CASSSLAGANNEQFF
TGTGCCAGCAGTAGCCTAGCGGGGGCAAACAATGAGCAGTTCTTC
>NA|few|TRBV7-7|TRBJ1-2
CASRGPPDIENYGYTF
TGTGCTAGCAGGGGCCCCCCCGACATAGAGAACTATGGCTACACCTTC
>TRBD1|NA|TRBV2|TRBJ2-2
CASSDPGQVPGELFF
TGTGCCAGCAGTGATCCGGGACAGGTACCCGGGGAGCTGTTTTTT
>NA|NA|TRBV11-2|TRBJ2-7
CASSLVTLYEQYF
TGTGCCAGCAGCTTAGTAACTCTCTACGAGCAGTACTTC
>NA|NA|TRBV3-1/TRBV3-2|TRBJ1-2
CASSQASRYGYTF
TGTGCCAGCAGCCAAGCTAGCAGGTATGGCTACACCTTC
>NA|NA|TRBV5-4|TRBJ2-3
CASSSGAHSTDTQYF
TGTGCCAGCAGCTCAGGGGCTCATAGCACAGATACGCAGTATTTT
>NA|NA|TRBV27|TRBJ2-7
CASKREGGSYEQYF
TGTGCCAGCAAGAGAGAAGGAGGGTCCTACGAGCAGTACTTC
>NA|NA|TRBV6-5|TRBJ1-3
CASRFGNTIYF
TGTGCCAGCCGGTTCGGAAACACCATATATTTT
>TRBD2|few|TRBV4-1|TRBJ2-1
CASSQLGLAGRNEQFF
TGCGCCAGCAGCCAACTTGGACTAGCGGGACGGAATGAGCAGTTCTTC
>TRBD1|NA|TRBV25-1|TRBJ2-3
CASSGRTGSSTDTQYF
TGTGCCAGCAGTGGGCGGACAGGATCTAGCACAGATACGCAGTATTTT
>NA|NA|TRBV7-7|TRBJ1-4
CASSLYLEGTNEKLFF
TGTGCTAGCAGCTTATATCTGGAGGGAACTAATGAAAAACTGTTTTTT
>TRBD1|NA|TRBV5-1|TRBJ2-7
CASSLIQGAYEQYF
TGCGCCAGCAGCTTGATCCAGGGGGCCTACGAGCAGTACTTC
>NA|NA|TRBV6-2/TRBV6-3|TRBJ1-5
CASSYGIRGNSNQPQHF
TGTGCCAGCAGTTACGGAATAAGGGGGAATAGCAATCAGCCCCAGCATTTT
>TRBD2|once|TRBV5-8|TRBJ2-1
CASSPGGNEQFF
TGTGCCAGCAGTCCCGGGGGGAATGAGCAGTTCTTC
>NA|NA|TRBV5-1|TRBJ2-2
CASSLSRMNTGELFF
TGCGCCAGCAGCTTGAGCAGGATGAACACCGGGGAGCTGTTTTTT
>NA|once|TRBV10-1|TRBJ2-3
CASGLNADTQYF
TGCGCCAGCGGCCTGAATGCAGATACGCAGTATTTT
>TRBD1|NA|TRBV7-2|TRBJ2-2
CASSLATGTGGPGELFF
TGTGCCAGCAGCTTAGCCACCGGGACAGGGGGCCCCGGGGAGCTGTTTTTT
>TRBD2|NA|TRBV28|TRBJ2-1
CASSRLAGGRGEQFF
TGTGCCAGCAGCAGACTAGCGGGAGGTAGGGGTGAGCAGTTCTTC
>TRBD1|NA|TRBV19|TRBJ1-5
CASTPVDRGRGNQPQHF
TGTGCCAGTACCCCCGTGGACAGGGGGCGCGGCAATCAGCCCCAGCATTTT
>NA|NA|TRBV19|TRBJ2-7
CASRTTSDGRGSYEQYF
TGTGCCAGTAGAACAACGTCTGATGGCAGGGGTTCCTACGAGCAGTACTTC
>NA|NA|TRBV18|TRBJ1-1
CASSPRGFGEAFF
TGTGCCAGCTCACCGCGGGGGTTCGGTGAAGCTTTCTTT
>TRBD2|NA|TRBV5-4|TRBJ2-1
CASSLVGLAGSNEQFF
TGTGCCAGCAGCTTGGTCGGACTAGCGGGATCCAATGAGCAGTTCTTC
>TRBD1|NA|TRBV18|TRBJ2-1
CASSPTGQGVGNEQFF
TGTGCCAGCTCACCAACCGGACAGGGGGTAGGAAATGAGCAGTTCTTC
>NA|NA|TRBV12-3/TRBV12-4|TRBJ2-7
CASSLRSSYEQYF
TGTGCCAGCAGTCTCCGTAGCTCCTACGAGCAGTACTTC
>NA|once|TRBV5-1|TRBJ2-3
CASSLAGDATDTQYF
TGCGCCAGCAGCTTGGCCGGGGATGCCACAGATACGCAGTATTTT
>NA|NA|TRBV5-5|TRBJ2-5
CASRYTGETQYF
TGTGCCAGCAGATATACGGGGGAGACCCAGTACTTC
>TRBD1|few|TRBV7-2|TRBJ2-3
CASSYQGVARGVEDTQYF
TGTGCCAGCAGCTACCAGGGGGTAGCGAGGGGTGTGGAAGATACGCAGTATTTT
>TRBD1|NA|TRBV28|TRBJ1-2
CASTQGAEGYTF
TGTGCCAGCACGCAGGGGGCCGAAGGCTACACCTTC
>TRBD1|NA|TRBV3-1/TRBV3-2|TRBJ1-3
CASSPETGYHSGNTIYF
TGTGCCAGCAGCCCGGAGACAGGGTATCATTCTGGAAACACCATATATTTT
>TRBD2|NA|TRBV5-1|TRBJ2-1
CASSLIAGGGPYNEQFF
TGCGCCAGCAGCTTGATAGCGGGCGGGGGGCCCTACAATGAGCAGTTCTTC
>TRBD1|NA|TRBV19|TRBJ1-5
CASSMTGAPNQPQHF
TGTGCCAGTAGTATGACAGGGGCTCCCAATCAGCCCCAGCATTTT
>NA|NA|TRBV21-1|TRBJ1-2
CASSRQIQGGNGYTF
TGTGCCAGCAGTCGTCAAATACAGGGGGGGAACGGCTACACCTTC
>TRBD1|NA|TRBV28|TRBJ1-2
CASSFLGNRRQGNYGYTF
TGTGCCAGCAGTTTCTTGGGAAATCGGAGACAGGGGAACTATGGCTACACCTTC
>TRBD2|NA|TRBV5-1|TRBJ2-1
CASSLAPSGGGYTEQFF
TGCGCCAGCAGCTTGGCCCCTAGCGGGGGAGGGTATACTGAGCAGTTCTTC
>NA|NA|TRBV20-1|TRBJ1-3
CSASQANTIYF
TGCAGTGCTAGTCAGGCAAACACCATATATTTT
>NA|NA|TRBV2|TRBJ1-1
CASSERGIRAFF
TGTGCCAGCAGTGAAAGGGGGATTAGGGCTTTCTTT
>NA|NA|TRBV6-5|TRBJ1-4
CASSYIQGKLFF
TGTGCCAGCAGTTATATACAGGGAAAACTGTTTTTT